The rows below give T cell receptor beta chains drawn from one sample of a study of early T cells in non-severe SARS-CoV-2 infection. TCRdb reanalysed the 5' RACE reads using MiXCR and keeps one entry per CDR3 protein. This sample has 87,000 or so distinct CDR3 sequences, with about 14% found just once. The specimen sequenced was whole blood. Every receptor here comes from an adult who was a healthcare worker with PCR-confirmed SARS-CoV-2 infection or an uninfected control (not recorded which). The CDR3 runs from the conserved cysteine through the conserved F or W. Each record gives: V gene, clone size, CDR3 length, D gene, J gene, CDR3 protein, CDR3 DNA. D genes are given only for firm matches. Part of the rows lack a size; the others show once, few, many or a class for expanded clones.

TRBV5-1	.	13	TRBD2	TRBJ2-1	CASSLATSGVQFF	TGCGCCAGCAGCTTGGCGACTAGCGGGGTCCAGTTCTTC
TRBV9	.	15	TRBD1	TRBJ1-1	CASSPSRGRGTEAFF	TGTGCCAGCAGCCCCTCCAGGGGGAGGGGGACTGAAGCTTTCTTT
TRBV4-2	few	14	.	TRBJ1-1	CASSQDWGRTEAFF	TGTGCCAGCAGCCAAGATTGGGGGAGGACTGAAGCTTTCTTT
TRBV6-6	many	17	TRBD1	TRBJ2-3	CASSYGTGTLSTDTQYF	TGTGCCAGCAGTTACGGGACAGGGACCCTTAGCACAGATACGCAGTATTTT
TRBV11-2	few	14	.	TRBJ1-6	CASSFSGDNSPLHF	TGTGCCAGCAGCTTCTCCGGAGACAATTCACCCCTCCACTTT
TRBV4-2	few	13	.	TRBJ2-2	CASSRRGAGELFF	TGTGCCAGCAGCCGTAGGGGGGCCGGGGAGCTGTTTTTT
TRBV28	few	14	TRBD1	TRBJ1-6	CASSVQGGHSPLHF	TGTGCCAGCAGTGTACAGGGGGGTCATTCACCCCTCCACTTT
TRBV27	many	18	TRBD2	TRBJ2-2	CASMGGTSFPWVTGELFF	TGTGCCAGCATGGGCGGGACTAGCTTTCCCTGGGTAACCGGGGAGCTGTTTTTT
TRBV7-2	.	15	TRBD1	TRBJ1-5	CASSLETGRNQPQHF	TGTGCCAGCAGCTTAGAGACAGGGCGCAATCAGCCCCAGCATTTT
TRBV3-1	few	16	TRBD1	TRBJ1-1	CASSQDPGQMNTEAFF	TGTGCCAGCAGCCAAGATCCGGGACAGATGAACACTGAAGCTTTCTTT
TRBV4-3	many	20	TRBD2	TRBJ2-4	CASSQDGKRGGSSAKNIQYF	TGCGCCAGCAGCCAAGATGGGAAGCGGGGGGGGAGCTCGGCCAAAAACATTCAGTACTTC
TRBV4-1	.	14	.	TRBJ2-7	CASSQERVNYEQYF	TGCGCCAGCAGCCAAGAAAGGGTAAACTACGAGCAGTACTTC
TRBV7-2	.	18	TRBD2	TRBJ2-2	CASRFPAGGPGYTGELFF	TGTGCCAGCAGATTCCCCGCGGGGGGGCCCGGGTACACCGGGGAGCTGTTTTTT